This T cell receptor (beta chain) was obtained from a study of identical twins. This clonotype was found a few times. Its cognate antigen is unknown. Overall study findings and caveats: The models systematically underestimated how much out-of-frame TCR alpha was shared in monozygotic twins.

V was clipped by 1 base and J by 2 bases, with 21 bases between them. In germline, CDR1 is LGHDT, CDR2 YNNKEL (reference sequence). The CDR3 has 19 amino acids. In TCRdb, the 5' RACE reads were re-called with MiXCR into one record per CDR3 protein. Of approximately 600,000 distinct CDR3 sequences detected, 7% to 7.5% appear once; the ten largest clones hold over 1.5%. These sequences were also reported in another study, on yellow fever vaccine responses in identical twins.

Sequenced input: PBMCs. This TCR came from a woman aged 18-29 years in good health. V usage is TRBV3-1 and J usage is TRBJ2-4; D may correspond to TRBD1 or TRBD2 (5 bases each). This chain's CDR3 is CASSQAAGSLVGTKNIQYF. The CDR3 DNA reads as TGTGCCAGCAGCCAAGCGGCAGGGAGTTTAGTAGGAACCAAAAACATTCAGTACTTC.